Below are 5 T cell receptor beta chains sequenced from a single sample in a study of T cell changes during pregnancy in multiple sclerosis. TCRdb keeps only in-frame clones here, not all; method: immunoSEQ multiplex PCR. This sample has some 40,000 clones, with 90% found just once. The sequencing used peripheral blood, collected in the second trimester of pregnancy. The receptor source for this set is a female donor in good health, enrolled as a control in a pregnancy study.

The count of this clone is one. The chain couples TRBV7-8 to TRBJ1-2; D not certain. The CDR3 loop spans 14 amino acids. Germline V CDR1 and CDR2: SGHVS, FQNEAQ. V gave up 2 bases and J gave up 2 bases, with 9 bases separating them. CDR3 coding DNA: TGTGCCAGCAGCTTAAGGGAGGGAAACTATGGCTACACCTTC. Amino acid sequence: CASSLREGNYGYTF.

The V gene is TRBV6-4, the J gene TRBJ1-2; no reliable D call. The CDR3 covers 13 residues. V was trimmed by 0 bases and J by 7 bases, leaving 9 bases between them. Germline V gives CDR1 MRHNA, CDR2 SNTAGT. CDR3 amino acids: CASSDSPGFGYTF. As DNA, the CDR3 is TGTGCCAGCAGTGACTCCCCAGGTTTTGGCTACACCTTC.

The chain links TRBV7-9 to TRBJ2-2; possibly TRBD2 for D (6 bases). The CDR3 is made up of 15 amino acids. V was clipped by 5 bases and J by 4 bases, with 14 bases between them. Germline V gives CDR1 SEHNR, CDR2 FQNEAQ (reference sequence). The CDR3 is CASSGAEGFTGELFF. In DNA, the CDR3 is TGTGCCAGCAGCGGGGCGGAGGGTTTCACCGGGGAGCTGTTTTTT. The full variable domain, with the rest looked up from reference TRBV7-9 and TRBJ2-2, is DTGVSQNPRHKITKRGQNVTFRCDPISEHNRLYWYRQTLGQGPEFLTYFQNEAQLEKSRLLSDRFSAERPKGSFSTLEIQRTEQGDSAMYLCASSGAEGFTGELFFGEGSRLTVL.

The V gene is TRBV5-1, the J gene TRBJ2-1; D unresolved. The CDR3 has 16 residues. Germline values: CDR1 SGHRS, CDR2 YFSETQ. V was cut by 0 bases and J by 0 bases, with 10 bases left in between. CDR3 DNA: TGCGCCAGCAGCTTGGATACGGCGGACTCCTACAATGAGCAGTTCTTC. Its protein product is CASSLDTADSYNEQFF.

The rearrangement joins TRBV6-5 to TRBJ2-3, with D maybe TRBD2 (5 bases). Germline CDR1 is MNHEY and CDR2 is SVGAGI. The V gene lost 0 bases and the J gene lost 3 bases, with 13 bases spanning the gap. This CDR3 has 16 residues. Here the CDR3 DNA reads TGTGCCAGCAGTTACTCGGAGGTCGGGTCTACAGATACGCAGTATTTT. Its protein is CASSYSEVGSTDTQYF.